This TCR beta chain was retrieved from a study of T cells after yellow fever vaccination. One entry per CDR3 protein results from TCRdb running MiXCR on the 5' RACE reads. Of some 420,000 distinct CDR3 sequences in the sample, roughly a sixth were seen once. For this clonotype: What it binds is not known.

Study outcomes and limitations: Few clonotypes appeared in both CD4 and CD8 compartments. Re-detected after boosting: most primary clones, 96% of CD4 and 80% to 90% of CD8.

This CDR3 contains 13 residues. Germline V lookup: CDR1 LNHNV, CDR2 YYDKDF (reference sequence). With 0 bases removed from V and 8 bases from J, the gap between germline ends came to 8 bases. Sequences were derived from PBMCs, sampled before the yellow fever booster vaccination. V and J are TRBV15 and TRBJ1-5; D perhaps matches TRBD1 (5 bases). The clonotype was recovered from a man aged 18-30 years who received the YFV17D yellow fever vaccine. The CDR3 is CATSRDQGKPQHF. The DNA for the CDR3 is TGTGCCACCAGCAGAGACCAGGGAAAGCCCCAGCATTTT. The entire variable domain, with the rest obtained from reference TRBV15 and TRBJ1-5, is as follows: DAMVIQNPRYQVTQFGKPVTLSCSQTLNHNVMYWYQQKSSQAPKLLFHYYDKDFNNEADTPDNFQSRRPNTSFCFLDIRSPGLGDTAMYLCATSRDQGKPQHFGDGTRLSIL.